Listed below are T cell receptor beta chains from one sample, sequenced in a study. TCRdb processed the RT-PCR reads anew with MiXCR; each CDR3 protein has one entry. The sample holds about 680,000 distinct CDR3 sequences, 12% to 15% seen once. The sequencing sample was made of memory CD4+ T cells from blood. The receptors derive from a female donor in good health, serving as a healthy control. Both conserved end residues are part of each CDR3.

>TRBV5-4|TRBJ2-3|15
CASSSLLGRTDTQYF
>TRBV18|TRBJ2-7|17
CASSPNPGDKSSYEQYF
>TRBV20-1|TRBJ1-1|13
CSASRHANTEAFF
>TRBV7-3|TRBJ2-3|16
CASSLYSNSESDTQYF
>TRBV20-1|TRBJ1-4|16
CSASGGGRRGDEKLFF
>TRBV5-5|TRBJ2-1|17
CASSLGTSGSLGNEQFF
>TRBV5-5|TRBJ1-5|13
CASAGGVGQPQHF
>TRBV5-1|TRBJ2-1|15
CASTSRDRGRSEQFF
>TRBV11-2|TRBJ2-1|13
CASSPGTSREQFF
>TRBV18|TRBJ1-5|15
CASSPLGQVGQPQHF
>TRBV18|TRBJ1-4|15
CASSPRGQSNEKLFF
>TRBV20-1|TRBJ2-7|13
CRGAGGSTGEQYF
>TRBV24-1|TRBJ1-2|15
CATSQNGGQPYGYTF
>TRBV6-1|TRBJ2-1|13
CASSEAYYNEQFF
>TRBV7-2|TRBJ2-7|13
CASSPRGDNEQYF
>TRBV20-1|TRBJ2-3|16
CSASTGTGGGADTQYF
>TRBV7-2|TRBJ2-7|16
CASSLANPGQGKEQYF
>TRBV6-2/TRBV6-3|TRBJ2-7|17
CASSYVLAGDSSYEQYF
>TRBV10-3|TRBJ1-5|13
CAISEVLNQPQHF
>TRBV4-1|TRBJ1-1|14
CASSQRQEGTEAFF
>TRBV7-2|TRBJ2-7|13
CASSRDRSDEQYF
>TRBV6-6|TRBJ1-5|15
CASRDRDTHNQPQHF
>TRBV29-1|TRBJ1-2|13
CSVGQGLNYGYTF
>TRBV7-6|TRBJ2-3|12
CASSRREDTQYF
>TRBV20-1|TRBJ1-1|13
CSASSGTGSQAFF
>TRBV18|TRBJ1-4|14
CASSRGDKNEKLFF
>TRBV4-3|TRBJ1-1|19
CASSQEWGRGRDGYTEAFF
>TRBV6-5|TRBJ2-7|15
CASRLKGAGRSEQYF
>TRBV28|TRBJ1-1|13
CASRNQMNTEAFF
>TRBV15|TRBJ1-2|12
CATSIGSVGYTF
>TRBV6-5|TRBJ1-1|15
CASSYSPGVHTEAFF
>TRBV30|TRBJ2-5|14
CAWSWIDRVETQYF
>TRBV7-9|TRBJ1-2|17
CASSLGDSRPANYGYTF
>TRBV20-1|TRBJ2-1|10
CSALGREQFF
>TRBV7-2|TRBJ1-2|12
CASSFVAYGYTF
>TRBV27|TRBJ1-2|14
CASSKDLNGDGYTF
>TRBV20-1|TRBJ2-3|14
CSASPTGGVDTQYF
>TRBV12-3/TRBV12-4|TRBJ2-1|14
CASSLGGDIHEQFF
>TRBV6-6|TRBJ2-1|16
CASNEGATHSYNEQFF